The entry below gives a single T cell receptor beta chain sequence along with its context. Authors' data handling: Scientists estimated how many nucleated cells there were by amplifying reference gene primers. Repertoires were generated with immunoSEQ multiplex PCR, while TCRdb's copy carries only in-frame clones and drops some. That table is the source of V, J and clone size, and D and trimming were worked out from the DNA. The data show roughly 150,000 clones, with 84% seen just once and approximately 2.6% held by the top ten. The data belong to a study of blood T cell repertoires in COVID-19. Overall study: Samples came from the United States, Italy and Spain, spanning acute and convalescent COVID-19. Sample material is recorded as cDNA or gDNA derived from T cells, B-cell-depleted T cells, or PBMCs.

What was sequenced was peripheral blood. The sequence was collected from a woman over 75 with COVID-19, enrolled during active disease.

DNA for the CDR3: TGCGCCAGCTCCCCGGGGGGGGCCGAAGAGACCCAGTACTTC. Residues: CASSPGGAEETQYF. J is TRBJ2-5 and V is TRBV4-3, with 8 bases lining up with TRBD2. Germline lookup yields CDR1 LGHNA and CDR2 YSLEER. There are 14 residues in the CDR3. The ends lost 8 bases at V and 3 bases at J; junction bases unmatched: 8.